Sequencing of this T cell receptor delta chain was carried out in a study of Vδ1+ human thymocytes. Trimming cost V 0 bases and J 6 bases, with 23 bases left between them. Looked up from germline, CDR1 is TSWWSYY and CDR2 is QGS. This CDR3 comprises 18 residues. The study's findings and limits: Unlike peripheral blood Vdelta1+ controls, thymic delta-chain sequences included approximately 20% Vdelta2 and few Vdelta3. Highly polyclonal TRG and TRD repertoires with Gaussian CDR3 length distributions appeared in thymus. Unexpected Vdelta2 sequences could cause misinterpretation of bulk repertoire data.

Extracted RNA was reverse transcribed into cDNA. The CDR3 regions were amplified by multiplex PCR from V-gene primers to a constant-region primer. TCRdb reapplied CATT to the multiplex PCR reads. The sample yields 80,000 or so delta-chain clones, about 35% seen once. As to this clone: Its antigen is currently unknown.

The sample was Vdelta1+ gamma-delta thymocytes from the thymus. Indicated subset: FACS-sorted CD3+ TCRalphabeta- TCRVdelta1+ TCRVdelta2- thymocytes. This TCR came from a boy younger than two who had congenital heart surgery. The rearrangement links TRDV1 to TRDJ1; TRDD3 might be the D (6 bases). CDR3 coding DNA: TGTGCTCTTGGGGAACTGAACCTGAATAAGTACTGGGAAAATAAACTCATCTTT. Translating it yields CALGELNLNKYWENKLIF.